The 6 T cell receptor beta chains below come from one sample, sequenced in a study of glioma-infiltrating T cells. The iRepertoire nested amplicon-rescue multiplex PCR amplified TCR alpha and beta CDR3s from RNA. TCRdb re-derived calls from the multiplex PCR reads in MiXCR, one entry per CDR3 protein. The sample lists under 200,000 distinct CDR3 sequences, around 40% occurring once. Sample: glioma tissue, nonneoplastic brain tissue, or PBMCs (not recorded which). The receptors come from a human donor with low-grade glioma or glioblastoma, undergoing nonglioma brain surgery, or in good health (not recorded which).

The rearrangement uses TRBV19 and TRBJ2-1; no firm D call. The CDR3 contains 15 residues. Per the germline V gene, CDR1 is LNHDA and CDR2 is SQIVND (reference sequence). Trimming stripped 5 bases from V and 0 bases from J, with 11 bases between. CDR3 coding DNA: TGTGCCAGTAGTTCCCCGTTTTCCTCCTACAATGAGCAGTTCTTC. Encoded protein: CASSSPFSSYNEQFF.

In regard to this clonotype: A clone one base away is much larger, so this may be a read error. The chain uses TRBV12-3 or TRBV12-4 and TRBJ2-7; the match to TRBD1 covers 9 bases. The CDR3 spans 13 residues. The V gene end was trimmed by 6 bases and the J gene end by 7 bases; junction bases not matched to a gene: 7. The CDR3 region has the DNA TGTGCCAGCAGCCTACAGGGGGCGCGGGAGCAGTACTTC. Translation gives CASSLQGAREQYF.

V and J are TRBV10-3 and TRBJ2-1, with 8 bases that match TRBD2. The CDR3 contains 17 residues. J lost 4 bases, V lost 6 bases, and 14 bases had no gene match. The germline CDR1 and CDR2 sequences are ENHRY and SYGVKD. The CDR3 reads CAISNSGRRINYNEQFF. The CDR3 DNA reads as TGTGCCATCAGCAACAGCGGGAGAAGGATAAATTACAATGAGCAGTTCTTC.

This clonotype appeared a few times. The DNA of the CDR3 is TGCGCCAGCGGTATGGACACAAATCAGCCCCAGCATTTT. Protein: CASGMDTNQPQHF. The V call is TRBV5-1, the J call TRBJ1-5, with a possible D match to TRBD1 (5 bases). The CDR3 spans 13 residues. V dropped 7 bases and J dropped 4 bases, with 12 bases sitting between them. Germline-derived CDR1 and CDR2 are SGHRS and YFSETQ. Looking up the rest from reference TRBV5-1 and TRBJ1-5 gives the full variable domain: KAGVTQTPRYLIKTRGQQVTLSCSPISGHRSVSWYQQTPGQGLQFLFEYFSETQRNKGNFPGRFSGRQFSNSRSEMNVSTLELGDSALYLCASGMDTNQPQHFGDGTRLSIL.

In its sample, this clonotype was seen a few times. The chain's CDR3 is CASSRGLNTEAFF. The CDR3 DNA is TGCGCCAGCAGCCGGGGGCTGAACACTGAAGCTTTCTTT. This chain joins TRBV4-1 and TRBJ1-1; possibly TRBD1 for D (6 bases). The CDR3 covers 13 residues. V was trimmed by 4 bases and J by 0 bases, leaving 6 bases between them. Per germline, CDR1 MGHRA and CDR2 YSYEKL.

This clonotype was seen at least ten times. This chain uses TRBV3-1 with TRBJ2-3; no definite D call. Germline assignment: CDR1 LGHDT and CDR2 YNNKEL (reference sequence). The CDR3 length is 14 residues. Trimming took 1 base from V and 2 from J, leaving 7 bases between them. In DNA, the CDR3 is TGTGCCAGCAGCCAAGTCACAGACACAGATACGCAGTATTTT. Protein product: CASSQVTDTDTQYF.